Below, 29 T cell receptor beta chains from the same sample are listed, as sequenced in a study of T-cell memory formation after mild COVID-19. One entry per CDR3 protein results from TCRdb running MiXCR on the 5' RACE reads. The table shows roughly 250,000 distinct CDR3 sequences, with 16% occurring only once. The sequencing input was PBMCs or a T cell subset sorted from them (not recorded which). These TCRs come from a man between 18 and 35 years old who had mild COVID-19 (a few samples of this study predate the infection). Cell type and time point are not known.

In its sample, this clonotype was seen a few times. The CDR3 DNA reads as TGCGCCAGCAGCTTTGCAGGTGACGGAAACACCATATATTTT. Protein product: CASSFAGDGNTIYF. This rearrangement joins TRBV5-1 to TRBJ1-3; D is uncertain. The germline gives CDR1 SGHRS, CDR2 YFSETQ. The CDR3 runs 14 residues. The V gene lost 2 bases and the J gene lost 4 bases, with 10 bases spanning the gap. The full variable domain, rest sourced from reference TRBV5-1 and TRBJ1-3, is KAGVTQTPRYLIKTRGQQVTLSCSPISGHRSVSWYQQTPGQGLQFLFEYFSETQRNKGNFPGRFSGRQFSNSRSEMNVSTLELGDSALYLCASSFAGDGNTIYFGEGSWLTVV.

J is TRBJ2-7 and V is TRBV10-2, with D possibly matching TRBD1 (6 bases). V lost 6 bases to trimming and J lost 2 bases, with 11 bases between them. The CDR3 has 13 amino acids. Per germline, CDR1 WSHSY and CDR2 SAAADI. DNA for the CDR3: TGCGCCAGCAGATCGACAGGAACCTACGAGCAGTACTTC. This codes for CASRSTGTYEQYF.

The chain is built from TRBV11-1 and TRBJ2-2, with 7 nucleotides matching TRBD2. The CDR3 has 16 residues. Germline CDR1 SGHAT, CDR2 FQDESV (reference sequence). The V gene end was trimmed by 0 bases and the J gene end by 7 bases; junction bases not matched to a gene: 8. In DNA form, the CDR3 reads TGTGCCAGCAGCTTAGCGATCTACGCTAGCGGCGGGGAGCTGTTTTTT. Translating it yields CASSLAIYASGGELFF. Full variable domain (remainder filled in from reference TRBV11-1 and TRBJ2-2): EAEVAQSPRYKITEKSQAVAFWCDPISGHATLYWYRQILGQGPELLVQFQDESVVDDSQLPKDRFSAERLKGVDSTLKIQPAELGDSAMYLCASSLAIYASGGELFFGEGSRLTVL.

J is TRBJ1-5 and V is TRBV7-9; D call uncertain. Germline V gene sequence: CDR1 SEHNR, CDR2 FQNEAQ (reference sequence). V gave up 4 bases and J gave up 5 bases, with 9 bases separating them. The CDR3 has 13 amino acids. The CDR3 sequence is CASSSYADQPQHF. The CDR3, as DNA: TGTGCCAGCAGCTCGTACGCGGATCAGCCCCAGCATTTT. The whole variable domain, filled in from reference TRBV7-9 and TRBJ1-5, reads DTGVSQNPRHKITKRGQNVTFRCDPISEHNRLYWYRQTLGQGPEFLTYFQNEAQLEKSRLLSDRFSAERPKGSFSTLEIQRTEQGDSAMYLCASSSYADQPQHFGDGTRLSIL.

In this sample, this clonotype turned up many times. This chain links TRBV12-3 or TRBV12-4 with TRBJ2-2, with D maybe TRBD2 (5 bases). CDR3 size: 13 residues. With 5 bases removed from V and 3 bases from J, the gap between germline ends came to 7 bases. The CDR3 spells CASSGRDTGELFF. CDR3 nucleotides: TGTGCCAGCAGTGGGCGGGACACCGGGGAGCTGTTTTTT.

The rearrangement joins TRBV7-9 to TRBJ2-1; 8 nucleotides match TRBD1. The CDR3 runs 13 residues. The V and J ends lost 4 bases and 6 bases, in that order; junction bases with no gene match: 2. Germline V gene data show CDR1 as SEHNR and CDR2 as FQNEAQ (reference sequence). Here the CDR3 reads CASSSQGGNEQFF. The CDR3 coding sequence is TGTGCCAGCAGCTCACAGGGGGGCAATGAGCAGTTCTTC.

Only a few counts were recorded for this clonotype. The CDR3 DNA follows: TGTGCCATCAGTGACTCCGGGACAGGGTCAGATACGCAGTATTTT. Translating it yields CAISDSGTGSDTQYF. The chain links TRBV10-3 to TRBJ2-3; 9 bases align to TRBD1. Germline-derived CDR1 and CDR2 are ENHRY and SYGVKD. V lost 3 bases to trimming and J lost 4 bases; unmatched junction nucleotides: 5. The CDR3 extends over 15 amino acids.

CDR3 nucleotide sequence: TGTGCCATCAAAGGGCCATACAATGAGCAGTTCTTC. Its translation is CAIKGPYNEQFF. The gene calls are TRBV10-3 and TRBJ2-1; D remains unclear. This CDR3 contains 12 residues. V was clipped by 7 bases and J by 4 bases, with 8 bases between them. Germline CDR1 reads ENHRY; CDR2 reads SYGVKD.

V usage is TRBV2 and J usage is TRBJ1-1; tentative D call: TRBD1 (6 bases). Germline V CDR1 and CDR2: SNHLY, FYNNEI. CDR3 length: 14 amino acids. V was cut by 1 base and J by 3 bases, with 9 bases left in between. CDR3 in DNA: TGTGCCAGCAGTGAAGAGGGGGTTTACACTGAAGCTTTCTTT. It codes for CASSEEGVYTEAFF.

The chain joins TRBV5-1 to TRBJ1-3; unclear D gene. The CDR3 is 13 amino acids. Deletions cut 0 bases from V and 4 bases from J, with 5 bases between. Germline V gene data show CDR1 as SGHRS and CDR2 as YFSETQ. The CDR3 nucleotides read TGCGCCAGCAGCTTGGTGCCGGGAAACACCATATATTTT. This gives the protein CASSLVPGNTIYF. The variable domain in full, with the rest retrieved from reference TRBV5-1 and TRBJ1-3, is KAGVTQTPRYLIKTRGQQVTLSCSPISGHRSVSWYQQTPGQGLQFLFEYFSETQRNKGNFPGRFSGRQFSNSRSEMNVSTLELGDSALYLCASSLVPGNTIYFGEGSWLTVV.

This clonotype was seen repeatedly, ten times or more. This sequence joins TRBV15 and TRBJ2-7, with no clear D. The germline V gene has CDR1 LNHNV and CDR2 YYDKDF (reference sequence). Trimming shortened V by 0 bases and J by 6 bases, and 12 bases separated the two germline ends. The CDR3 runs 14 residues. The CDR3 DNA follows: TGTGCCACCAGCAGAGATTTTGATGGTTCCGAGCAGTACGTC. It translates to CATSRDFDGSEQYV.

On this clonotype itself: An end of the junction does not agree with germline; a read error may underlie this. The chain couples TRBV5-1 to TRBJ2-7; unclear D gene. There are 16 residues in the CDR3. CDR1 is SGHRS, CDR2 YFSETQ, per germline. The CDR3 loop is CASSWTTTEHSYKQYF. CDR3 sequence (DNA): TGCGCCAGCAGCTGGACCACTACCGAACACTCCTACAAGCAGTACTTC.

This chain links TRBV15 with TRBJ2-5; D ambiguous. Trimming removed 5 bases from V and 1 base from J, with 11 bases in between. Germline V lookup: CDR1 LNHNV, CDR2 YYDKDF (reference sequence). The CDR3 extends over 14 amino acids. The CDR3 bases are TGTGCCACCAGCCGGAGCCTTCTCCAAGAGACCCAGTACTTC. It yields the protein CATSRSLLQETQYF.

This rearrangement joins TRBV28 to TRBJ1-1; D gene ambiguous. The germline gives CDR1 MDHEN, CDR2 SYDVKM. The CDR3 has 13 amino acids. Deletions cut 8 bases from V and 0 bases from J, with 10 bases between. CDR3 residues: CASGPQVNTEAFF. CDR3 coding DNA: TGTGCCAGCGGCCCGCAGGTGAACACTGAAGCTTTCTTT. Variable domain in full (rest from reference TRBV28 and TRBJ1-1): DVKVTQSSRYLVKRTGEKVFLECVQDMDHENMFWYRQDPGLGLRLIYFSYDVKMKEKGDIPEGYSVSREKKERFSLILESASTNQTSMYLCASGPQVNTEAFFGQGTRLTVV.

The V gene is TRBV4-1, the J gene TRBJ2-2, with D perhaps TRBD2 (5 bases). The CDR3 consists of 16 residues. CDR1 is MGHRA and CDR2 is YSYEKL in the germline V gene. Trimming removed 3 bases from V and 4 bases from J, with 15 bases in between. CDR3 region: CASSHSGGTITGELFF. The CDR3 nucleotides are TGCGCCAGCAGCCATTCAGGAGGAACAATCACCGGGGAGCTGTTTTTT.

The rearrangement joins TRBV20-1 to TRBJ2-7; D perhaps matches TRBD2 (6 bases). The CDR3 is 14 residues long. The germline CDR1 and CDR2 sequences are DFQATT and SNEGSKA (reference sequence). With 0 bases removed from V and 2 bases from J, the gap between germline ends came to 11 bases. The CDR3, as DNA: TGCAGTGCTAGAGATTTACGGGAGCCCTACGAGCAGTACGTC. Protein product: CSARDLREPYEQYV.

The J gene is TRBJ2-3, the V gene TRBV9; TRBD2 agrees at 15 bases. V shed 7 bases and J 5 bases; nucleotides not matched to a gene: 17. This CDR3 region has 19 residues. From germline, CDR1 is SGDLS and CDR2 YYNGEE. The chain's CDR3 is CASQKGTSGGPYPVDTQYF. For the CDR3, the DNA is TGTGCCAGCCAAAAAGGGACTAGCGGGGGGCCCTACCCTGTAGATACGCAGTATTTT.

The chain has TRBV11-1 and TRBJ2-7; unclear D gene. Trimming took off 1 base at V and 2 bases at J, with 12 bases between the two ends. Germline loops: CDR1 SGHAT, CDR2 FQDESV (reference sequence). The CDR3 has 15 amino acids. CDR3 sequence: CASSLGQNRAYEQYF. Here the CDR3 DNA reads TGTGCCAGCAGCTTAGGTCAGAACCGGGCCTACGAGCAGTACTTC. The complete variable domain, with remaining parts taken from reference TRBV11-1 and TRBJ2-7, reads EAEVAQSPRYKITEKSQAVAFWCDPISGHATLYWYRQILGQGPELLVQFQDESVVDDSQLPKDRFSAERLKGVDSTLKIQPAELGDSAMYLCASSLGQNRAYEQYFGPGTRLTVT.

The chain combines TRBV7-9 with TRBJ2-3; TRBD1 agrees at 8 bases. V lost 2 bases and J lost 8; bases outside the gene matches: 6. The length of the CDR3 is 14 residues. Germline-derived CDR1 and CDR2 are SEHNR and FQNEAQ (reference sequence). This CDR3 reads CASSLITGGSTQYF. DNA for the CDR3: TGTGCCAGCAGCTTAATTACAGGGGGGAGTACGCAGTATTTT.

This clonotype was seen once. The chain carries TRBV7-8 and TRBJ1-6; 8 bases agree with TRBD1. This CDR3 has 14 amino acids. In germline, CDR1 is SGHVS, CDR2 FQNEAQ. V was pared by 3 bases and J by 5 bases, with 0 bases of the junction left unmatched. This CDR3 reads CASSLDRDNSPLHF. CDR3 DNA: TGTGCCAGCAGCTTGGACAGGGATAATTCACCCCTCCACTTT.

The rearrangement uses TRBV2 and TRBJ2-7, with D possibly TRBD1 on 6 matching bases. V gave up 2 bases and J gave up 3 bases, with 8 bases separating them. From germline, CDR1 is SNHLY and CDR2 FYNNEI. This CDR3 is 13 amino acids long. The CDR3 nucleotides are TGTGCCAGCAGTGAATCGGGACACTACGAGCAGTACGTC. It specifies CASSESGHYEQYV.

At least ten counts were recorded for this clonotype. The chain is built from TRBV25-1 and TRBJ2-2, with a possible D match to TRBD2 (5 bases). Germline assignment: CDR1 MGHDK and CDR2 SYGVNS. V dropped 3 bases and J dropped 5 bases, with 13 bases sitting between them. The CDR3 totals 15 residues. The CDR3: CASSDGVGGTGELFF. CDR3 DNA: TGTGCCAGCAGTGATGGAGTAGGAGGTACCGGGGAGCTGTTTTTT.

The CDR3 here is CASSQDSRGIETQYF. The CDR3 DNA reads as TGCGCCAGCAGCCAAGATTCCCGGGGTATAGAGACCCAGTACTTC. The genes are TRBV4-1 and TRBJ2-5; the D gene is possibly TRBD2 (5 bases). Trimming took off 0 bases at V and 4 bases at J, with 12 bases between the two ends. Looked up from germline, CDR1 is MGHRA and CDR2 is YSYEKL. The CDR3 extends over 15 amino acids.

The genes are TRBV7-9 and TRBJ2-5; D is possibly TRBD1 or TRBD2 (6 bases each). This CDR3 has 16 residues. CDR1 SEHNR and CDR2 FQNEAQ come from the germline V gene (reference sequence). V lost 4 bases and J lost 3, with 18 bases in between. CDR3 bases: TGTGCCAGCAGCTCCAGCTGGGGGGCTGGGGAAGAGACCCAGTACTTC. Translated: CASSSSWGAGEETQYF.

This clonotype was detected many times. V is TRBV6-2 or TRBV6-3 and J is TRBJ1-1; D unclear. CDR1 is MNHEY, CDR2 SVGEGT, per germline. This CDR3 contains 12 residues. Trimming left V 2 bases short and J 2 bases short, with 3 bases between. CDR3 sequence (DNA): TGTGCCAGCAGTTACAGAAACACTGAAGCTTTCTTT. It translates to CASSYRNTEAFF.

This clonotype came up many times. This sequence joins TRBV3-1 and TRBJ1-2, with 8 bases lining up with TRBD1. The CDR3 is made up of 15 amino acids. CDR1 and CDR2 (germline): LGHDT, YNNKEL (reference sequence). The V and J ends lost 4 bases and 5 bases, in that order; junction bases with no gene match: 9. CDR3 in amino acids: CASSRRGTGAYGYTF. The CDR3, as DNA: TGTGCCAGCAGCCGAAGAGGGACAGGCGCTTATGGCTACACCTTC. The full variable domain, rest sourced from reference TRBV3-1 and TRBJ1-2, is DTAVSQTPKYLVTQMGNDKSIKCEQNLGHDTMYWYKQDSKKFLKIMFSYNNKELIINETVPNRFSPKSPDKAHLNLHINSLELGDSAVYFCASSRRGTGAYGYTFGSGTRLTVV.

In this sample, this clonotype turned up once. CDR3 loop: CASSLSTGGYGYTF. DNA of the CDR3: TGTGCCAGCAGTTTATCTACGGGGGGCTATGGCTACACCTTC. The gene calls are TRBV28 and TRBJ1-2; D is perhaps TRBD1 (5 bases). CDR1 is MDHEN and CDR2 is SYDVKM in the germline V gene. The CDR3 is 14 amino acids. Trimming cost V 1 base and J 4 bases, with 10 bases left between them.

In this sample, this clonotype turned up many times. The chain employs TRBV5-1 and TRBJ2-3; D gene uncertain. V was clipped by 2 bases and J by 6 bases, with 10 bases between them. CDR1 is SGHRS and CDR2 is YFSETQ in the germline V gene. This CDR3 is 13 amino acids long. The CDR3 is CASSLDSLDTQYF. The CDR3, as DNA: TGCGCCAGCAGCTTAGACTCTCTGGATACGCAGTATTTT. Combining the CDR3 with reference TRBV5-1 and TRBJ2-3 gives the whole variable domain KAGVTQTPRYLIKTRGQQVTLSCSPISGHRSVSWYQQTPGQGLQFLFEYFSETQRNKGNFPGRFSGRQFSNSRSEMNVSTLELGDSALYLCASSLDSLDTQYFGPGTRLTVL.

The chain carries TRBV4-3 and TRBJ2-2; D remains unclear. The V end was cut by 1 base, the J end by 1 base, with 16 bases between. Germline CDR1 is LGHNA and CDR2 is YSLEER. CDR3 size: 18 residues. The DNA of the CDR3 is TGCGCCAGCAGCCAAGCGGCAGGCCCCCGCCTGAACACCGGGGAGCTGTTTTTT. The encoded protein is CASSQAAGPRLNTGELFF.